This is a list of T cell receptor beta chains from one sample in a study of T cell changes during pregnancy in multiple sclerosis. The assay was immunoSEQ multiplex PCR, and TCRdb's table has in-frame clones only and misses some. Among just under 65,000 clones listed, around 96% were seen once. Sequencing was performed on CD8+ T cells from peripheral blood mononuclear cells, taken after pregnancy. All receptors come from a female donor with multiple sclerosis, enrolled in a pregnancy study. CDR3s include the opening cysteine and the closing phenylalanine or tryptophan. Fields, in order: J gene, V gene, D gene, clone size, CDR3 DNA, CDR3 protein. D genes are given only for firm matches. Clone size is stated in some rows and not others, as once, few, many or a class when expanded.

j_gene: TRBJ1-2
v_gene: TRBV4-1
d_gene: .
abundance: once
CDR3nt: TGCGCCAGCAGCCAAGATAATGGGGGCCTCTATGGCTACACCTTC
CDR3aa: CASSQDNGGLYGYTF

j_gene: TRBJ2-7
v_gene: TRBV19
d_gene: .
abundance: .
CDR3nt: TGTGCCAGTAGTCCCGCGACAGCCTACGAGCAGTACTTC
CDR3aa: CASSPATAYEQYF

j_gene: TRBJ2-5
v_gene: TRBV19
d_gene: TRBD2
abundance: .
CDR3nt: TGTGCCACCCGGGGGGGGCAAGAGACCCAGTACTTC
CDR3aa: CATRGGQETQYF

j_gene: TRBJ2-1
v_gene: TRBV14
d_gene: TRBD2
abundance: .
CDR3nt: TGTGCCAGCAGCCAAGAGCCCTTTCTAGTTTACGGGGACTATAGGGATGAGCAGTTCTTC
CDR3aa: CASSQEPFLVYGDYRDEQFF

j_gene: TRBJ1-1
v_gene: TRBV9
d_gene: TRBD1
abundance: .
CDR3nt: TGTGCCAGCAGCTTCGGGACAGGGGAGGGCACTGAAGCTTTCTTT
CDR3aa: CASSFGTGEGTEAFF

j_gene: TRBJ2-5
v_gene: TRBV7-8
d_gene: .
abundance: .
CDR3nt: TGTGCCAGCAGTGACCCGGGTCTCCGAGGGTCATGGGAGACCCAGTACTTC
CDR3aa: CASSDPGLRGSWETQYF

j_gene: TRBJ2-3
v_gene: TRBV28
d_gene: TRBD2
abundance: .
CDR3nt: TGTGCCAGCAGAGAAGGGACTAGCGGGAGTTGGGGCACAGATACGCAGTATTTT
CDR3aa: CASREGTSGSWGTDTQYF

j_gene: TRBJ2-7
v_gene: TRBV27
d_gene: TRBD2
abundance: .
CDR3nt: TGTGCCAGCAGTTTATCGGCGGGAGGCGTCAACGAGCAGTACTTC
CDR3aa: CASSLSAGGVNEQYF

j_gene: TRBJ2-7
v_gene: TRBV11-2
d_gene: TRBD2
abundance: .
CDR3nt: TGTGCCAGCAGCTTAGAGGGTAGCGGGAGGTACGAGCAGTACTTC
CDR3aa: CASSLEGSGRYEQYF

j_gene: TRBJ2-2
v_gene: TRBV9
d_gene: TRBD1
abundance: .
CDR3nt: TGTGCCAGCAGCATTGGGACAGATGGTACCGGGGAGCTGTTTTTT
CDR3aa: CASSIGTDGTGELFF

j_gene: TRBJ2-1
v_gene: TRBV2
d_gene: .
abundance: .
CDR3nt: TGTGCCAGCAGTGAAGCTTGGGCCGGGGGGTTCTTC
CDR3aa: CASSEAWAGGFF

j_gene: TRBJ1-2
v_gene: TRBV27
d_gene: .
abundance: .
CDR3nt: TGTGCCAGCAGTGAGGACAGCTACTATGGCTACACCTTC
CDR3aa: CASSEDSYYGYTF

j_gene: TRBJ2-3
v_gene: TRBV30
d_gene: .
abundance: few
CDR3nt: TGTGCCTGGAGTGGGACAGCGGATACGCAGTATTTT
CDR3aa: CAWSGTADTQYF

j_gene: TRBJ1-4
v_gene: TRBV15
d_gene: .
abundance: .
CDR3nt: TGTGCCACCAGCAGAGGAGACTCGGCGGGACAACTGTTTTTT
CDR3aa: CATSRGDSAGQLFF

j_gene: TRBJ2-1
v_gene: TRBV29-1
d_gene: TRBD1
abundance: .
CDR3nt: TGCAGCGTTGGGGGACAGGGGGCGGAAGGTGAGCAGTTCTTC
CDR3aa: CSVGGQGAEGEQFF

j_gene: TRBJ2-2
v_gene: TRBV7-7
d_gene: .
abundance: .
CDR3nt: TGTGCTAGCAGCCAGGGCGGGACCACCGGGGAGCTGTTTTTT
CDR3aa: CASSQGGTTGELFF

j_gene: TRBJ1-1
v_gene: TRBV4-1
d_gene: .
abundance: .
CDR3nt: TGCGCCAGCAGCCAAGAGGCGTGGGCCATGAACACTGAAGCTTTCTTT
CDR3aa: CASSQEAWAMNTEAFF

j_gene: TRBJ2-3
v_gene: TRBV2
d_gene: .
abundance: .
CDR3nt: TGTGCCAGCAGTGGAGGCAGGGGACGAACAGATACGCAGTATTTT
CDR3aa: CASSGGRGRTDTQYF

j_gene: TRBJ2-5
v_gene: TRBV6-1
d_gene: .
abundance: .
CDR3nt: TGTGCCAGCAGTGATGATGAGACTGCCCAAGAGACCCAGTACTTC
CDR3aa: CASSDDETAQETQYF

j_gene: TRBJ2-5
v_gene: TRBV7-2
d_gene: .
abundance: .
CDR3nt: TGTGCCAGCAGCTTACAGGGGAAGACCCAGTACTTC
CDR3aa: CASSLQGKTQYF

j_gene: TRBJ1-2
v_gene: TRBV5-4
d_gene: .
abundance: .
CDR3nt: TGTGCCAGCAGCTTCAGGGGCCCCAATGGCTACACCTTC
CDR3aa: CASSFRGPNGYTF

j_gene: TRBJ1-1
v_gene: TRBV2
d_gene: TRBD1
abundance: .
CDR3nt: TGTGCCACCCGGGGACAGGTTAACACTGAAGCTTTCTTT
CDR3aa: CATRGQVNTEAFF

j_gene: TRBJ1-1
v_gene: TRBV5-6
d_gene: TRBD1
abundance: .
CDR3nt: TGTGCCAGCAGCTTCGGGACAGAGAACACTGAAGCTTTCTTT
CDR3aa: CASSFGTENTEAFF

j_gene: TRBJ2-7
v_gene: TRBV27
d_gene: .
abundance: once
CDR3nt: TGTGCCAGCAGTACAGGGTCGGAGCAGTACTTC
CDR3aa: CASSTGSEQYF

j_gene: TRBJ2-3
v_gene: TRBV28
d_gene: TRBD2
abundance: .
CDR3nt: TGTGCCAGTGCCCCGCTATTACTAGCGGGAGGTAGAACAGATACGCAGTATTTT
CDR3aa: CASAPLLLAGGRTDTQYF

j_gene: TRBJ1-5
v_gene: TRBV6-5
d_gene: .
abundance: .
CDR3nt: TGTGCCAGCAGTTTCCCTCTTAAGGGGGATCAGCCCCAGCATTTT
CDR3aa: CASSFPLKGDQPQHF

j_gene: TRBJ1-2
v_gene: TRBV28
d_gene: TRBD1
abundance: .
CDR3nt: TGTGCCAGCAGTTTTTTCTCAGAGACAGGGGGCTCTGGCTACACCTTC
CDR3aa: CASSFFSETGGSGYTF

j_gene: TRBJ2-3
v_gene: TRBV7-8
d_gene: .
abundance: .
CDR3nt: TGTGCCAGCAGCATAAGCACAGATACGCAGTATTTT
CDR3aa: CASSISTDTQYF

j_gene: TRBJ2-1
v_gene: TRBV28
d_gene: TRBD1
abundance: .
CDR3nt: TGTGCCAGCAGTTTGATTCGGGGACAGGGATACAATGAGCAGTTCTTC
CDR3aa: CASSLIRGQGYNEQFF

j_gene: TRBJ2-6
v_gene: TRBV29-1
d_gene: .
abundance: .
CDR3nt: TGCAGCGTACTCACAGGGTCTGGGGCCAACGTCCTGACTTTC
CDR3aa: CSVLTGSGANVLTF

j_gene: TRBJ2-5
v_gene: TRBV7-2
d_gene: TRBD1
abundance: .
CDR3nt: TGTGCCAGCAGCCTAAACAGGGGCTACGAGACCCAGTACTTC
CDR3aa: CASSLNRGYETQYF

j_gene: TRBJ1-1
v_gene: TRBV5-8
d_gene: .
abundance: .
CDR3nt: TGTGCCAGCAGCAGGCAGGCTTTTAGGAACACTGAAGCTTTCTTT
CDR3aa: CASSRQAFRNTEAFF

j_gene: TRBJ2-3
v_gene: TRBV30
d_gene: .
abundance: .
CDR3nt: TGTGCCTGGAGTCCCGGTCCCAAAACAGATACGCAGTATTTT
CDR3aa: CAWSPGPKTDTQYF

j_gene: TRBJ1-4
v_gene: TRBV4-3
d_gene: .
abundance: .
CDR3nt: TGCGCCAGCAGCCAAGGGGGGGGCGCGGATGAAAAACTGTTTTTT
CDR3aa: CASSQGGGADEKLFF

j_gene: TRBJ2-1
v_gene: TRBV2
d_gene: TRBD2
abundance: .
CDR3nt: TGTGCCAGCACCGCGTGGGTTGGGACTAGCCTAAACAATGAGCAGTTCTTC
CDR3aa: CASTAWVGTSLNNEQFF

j_gene: TRBJ1-4
v_gene: TRBV19
d_gene: TRBD1
abundance: .
CDR3nt: TGTGCCAGTAGTACGCCGTCGGACAGGGGCCTAGAAGGTGAAAAACTGTTTTTT
CDR3aa: CASSTPSDRGLEGEKLFF

j_gene: TRBJ2-7
v_gene: TRBV21-1
d_gene: .
abundance: once
CDR3nt: TGTGCCAGCAGCAAAGATTCCGGGACTACCACCTACGAGCAGTACTTC
CDR3aa: CASSKDSGTTTYEQYF

j_gene: TRBJ2-7
v_gene: TRBV4-1
d_gene: TRBD1
abundance: .
CDR3nt: TGCGCCAGCAGCCAAGATTTGGGGACAGGGCAATACGAGCAGTACTTC
CDR3aa: CASSQDLGTGQYEQYF

j_gene: TRBJ1-1
v_gene: TRBV6-6
d_gene: TRBD1
abundance: .
CDR3nt: TGTGCCAGCAGTTCAGGGGGCGCGTACACTGAAGCTTTCTTT
CDR3aa: CASSSGGAYTEAFF

j_gene: TRBJ2-1
v_gene: TRBV5-4
d_gene: TRBD2
abundance: .
CDR3nt: TGTGCCAGCAGCGTGGGGGGTCTAGCGGGGCTGAATGAGCAGTTCTTC
CDR3aa: CASSVGGLAGLNEQFF

j_gene: TRBJ2-7
v_gene: TRBV2
d_gene: TRBD1
abundance: .
CDR3nt: TGTGCCATCGTTTACCGGGACAGGAGCGACGAGCAGTACTTC
CDR3aa: CAIVYRDRSDEQYF

j_gene: TRBJ2-1
v_gene: TRBV29-1
d_gene: TRBD2
abundance: .
CDR3nt: TGCAGCGTTGAAGTTGGGACTAGCATTGAGCAGTTCTTC
CDR3aa: CSVEVGTSIEQFF

j_gene: TRBJ2-3
v_gene: TRBV4-2
d_gene: TRBD2
abundance: .
CDR3nt: TGTGCCAGCAGCCAAGGGGATGGCGGGAGGGCCCTTACGCAGTATTTT
CDR3aa: CASSQGDGGRALTQYF

j_gene: TRBJ1-2
v_gene: TRBV30
d_gene: .
abundance: once
CDR3nt: TGTGCCTGGAGTGGCCGTGGGACACATGGCTACACCTTC
CDR3aa: CAWSGRGTHGYTF

j_gene: TRBJ2-1
v_gene: TRBV7-9
d_gene: TRBD2
abundance: .
CDR3nt: TGTGCCAGCAGCGCCATGATCCCTAGCGGGAGTGGGAATGAGCAGTTCTTC
CDR3aa: CASSAMIPSGSGNEQFF

j_gene: TRBJ2-1
v_gene: TRBV27
d_gene: TRBD1
abundance: .
CDR3nt: TGTGCCAGCAGGACCGGGACAGGACTCTACAATGAGCAGTTCTTC
CDR3aa: CASRTGTGLYNEQFF

j_gene: TRBJ2-1
v_gene: TRBV7-6
d_gene: TRBD2
abundance: .
CDR3nt: TGTGCCAGCAGCTTAGTTCCTAGCGGGAGGGACTACAATGAGCAGTTCTTC
CDR3aa: CASSLVPSGRDYNEQFF

j_gene: TRBJ2-7
v_gene: TRBV9
d_gene: .
abundance: .
CDR3nt: TGTGCCAGCAGCCCCCTTTGGGGGGGCGGTAACGAGCAGTACTTC
CDR3aa: CASSPLWGGGNEQYF

j_gene: TRBJ2-5
v_gene: TRBV5-4
d_gene: TRBD2
abundance: .
CDR3nt: TGTGCCAGCAGCGGGACTAGTGAAGAGACCCAGTACTTC
CDR3aa: CASSGTSEETQYF

j_gene: TRBJ2-5
v_gene: TRBV2
d_gene: .
abundance: .
CDR3nt: TGTGCCAGCAGTGAATTTCGGAGGGGCCGTGGGGGATTGGAGACCCAGTACTTC
CDR3aa: CASSEFRRGRGGLETQYF

j_gene: TRBJ1-5
v_gene: TRBV15
d_gene: .
abundance: .
CDR3nt: TGTGCCACCAGCAGAGGGCGCAATCAGCCCCAGCATTTT
CDR3aa: CATSRGRNQPQHF

j_gene: TRBJ1-1
v_gene: TRBV5-1
d_gene: .
abundance: .
CDR3nt: TGCGCCAGCAGCTTGGCAAATTCCGGGAACACTGAAGCTTTCTTT
CDR3aa: CASSLANSGNTEAFF

j_gene: TRBJ1-1
v_gene: TRBV6-5
d_gene: .
abundance: .
CDR3nt: TGTGCCAGCAGTAAAAGCAGGGGCTTGAACACTGAAGCTTTCTTT
CDR3aa: CASSKSRGLNTEAFF